Sequencing of this T cell receptor beta chain was carried out in a study of shared T cell receptors in the human thymus. Method: immunoSEQ multiplex PCR; TCRdb's copy keeps in-frame clones and lacks some. The data show 500,000 to 750,000 clones, with 88% seen just once and around 0.01% held by the top ten. These data are also associated with another study on human thymus T cells. That report notes: Thymus was obtained from resections taken during corrective heart surgery.

The material sequenced was thymocytes. This receptor was identified in a boy less than two years old with a congenital heart defect.

The CDR3 loop is CASSHRLAGGPYEQFF. CDR3 DNA sequence: TGTGCCAGCAGCCACCGACTAGCGGGAGGGCCCTATGAGCAGTTCTTC. This chain joins TRBV4-2 and TRBJ2-1; 14 bases align to TRBD2. V lost 3 bases and J lost 8; bases outside the gene matches: 6. CDR1 is LGHNA, CDR2 YNFKEQ, per germline. This CDR3 comprises 16 residues.